This TCR beta chain derives from a study of monozygotic twins with inflammatory bowel disease. The CDR3 is made up of 14 amino acids. In germline, CDR1 is LGHDT, CDR2 YNNKEL (reference sequence). Making cDNA involved eight separate reactions per sample. With the 5' RACE reads reprocessed, TCRdb shows one record per CDR3 protein and no DNA. The table gives 140,000 to 150,000 distinct CDR3 sequences; the top ten clones make up roughly 1.2% of it. This chain joins TRBV3-1 and TRBJ2-4; TCRdb designates TRBD2, a call that cannot be tested without DNA. This receptor was taken from a human donor with ulcerative colitis or Crohn's disease, or a healthy co-twin of an affected twin (not recorded which). Sequenced material: blood. Here the CDR3 reads CASSQGGGRDIQYF.